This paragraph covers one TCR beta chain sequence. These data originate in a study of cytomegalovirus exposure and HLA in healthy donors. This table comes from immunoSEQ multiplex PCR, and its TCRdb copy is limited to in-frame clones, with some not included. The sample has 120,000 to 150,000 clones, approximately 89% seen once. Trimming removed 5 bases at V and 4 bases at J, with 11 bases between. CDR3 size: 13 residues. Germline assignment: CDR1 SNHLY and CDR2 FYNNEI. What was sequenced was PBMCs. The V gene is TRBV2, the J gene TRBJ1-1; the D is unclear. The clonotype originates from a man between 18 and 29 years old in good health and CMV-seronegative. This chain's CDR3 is CASSTRFSTEAFF. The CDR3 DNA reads TGTGCCAGCAGTACCCGGTTTAGCACTGAAGCTTTCTTT.